This TCR beta chain was observed in a study of Ad26.COV2.S vaccination and SARS-CoV-2 variants. Study details: Intramuscular Ad26.COV2.S at 5x10^10 or 1x10^11 viral particles. General study results and limits: The analyses of TCR breadth and depth may have understated the size of total T cell responses. Responses of spike-specific T cells (both CD8+ and CD4+) reportedly showed substantial breadth after vaccination.

Treatment denoted: 15 to 20 received Ad26.COV2.S at low or high dose, single or two shots; about five received placebo; per-sample allocation not given. Day 63 following the first vaccine or placebo injection was when the samples were taken. The individual, an adult aged 18-55 years, was a donor in Boston. Sequencing was performed with immunoSEQ multiplex PCR; in TCRdb, only in-frame clones are kept and a portion is missing. This sample has around 500,000 clones, with 80% to 90% found just once. To note about this clone: Its specificity is not known.

The sequences come from peripheral blood, collected in a trial of Ad26.COV2.S vaccine versus placebo. The TCR sequence derives from a person between 18 and 65 years old who received the Ad26.COV2.S COVID-19 vaccine or a placebo.

The CDR3 loop is CASSFPRQGAQNQPQHF. The CDR3 nucleotides are TGTGCCAGTAGTTTTCCCCGACAGGGGGCCCAGAATCAGCCCCAGCATTTT. The chain joins TRBV19 to TRBJ1-5; 10 bases are shared with TRBD1. V shed 5 bases, J shed 4 bases, and the junction held 11 bases outside the gene matches. The germline CDR1 and CDR2 sequences are LNHDA and SQIVND (reference sequence). The CDR3 loop spans 17 amino acids.